Listed here is a single T cell receptor beta chain. As yet, its antigen is unknown. This sample is drawn from a study of CXCR3-negative and CXCR3-positive naive CD8 T cells. Study findings and constraints: The study found that naive CXCR3-negative and CXCR3-positive cells shared TRBV-TRBJ usage, while memory cells differed.

The libraries of TRB cDNA were constructed through 5' RACE using UMI labels. TCRdb re-called the 5' RACE reads; one entry per CDR3 protein, DNA not given. The listing records approximately 70,000 distinct CDR3 sequences. CD8+ T cell subsets were each sorted in triplicate, about 310,000 cells apiece. The CDR3 spans 13 residues. Germline loops: CDR1 SGHAT, CDR2 FQNNGV. The receptor was isolated from a human donor in good health. Some clones in this sample may be carry-over from other donors' samples. Sequencing was done on a sample of naive CXCR3- CD8+ T cells from blood. This sample's subset: CD45RO-CCR7+CD27+CD95- naive CD8+ T cells lacking CXCR3 (TNR3-). The V and J genes are TRBV11-2 and TRBJ2-2; as DNA is missing, the TRBD2 call by TCRdb cannot be tested. The CDR3 loop reads CASSLSGTGELFF.